Below, 12 T cell receptor beta chains from the same sample are listed, as sequenced in a study of blood T cells in healthy people across ages. Alongside a J-beta primer mix, a sample-barcoded 5' primer served in a second PCR lasting about 7 to 11 cycles. TCRdb re-analysed the 5' RACE reads in MiXCR, keeping a single row per CDR3 protein. The sample carries roughly 1,700,000 distinct CDR3 sequences, 28% recorded once. The sample was blood. The receptor source for this set is a woman under 40 in good health.

This clonotype was seen at least ten times. CDR3 loop: CASSPEGNYGYTF. CDR3 in DNA: TGTGCCAGCAGCCCAGAGGGCAACTATGGCTACACCTTC. The chain uses TRBV18 and TRBJ1-2; D remains unclear. Germline CDR1 KGHSH, CDR2 LQKENI. V was shortened by 8 bases and J by 2 bases, with 12 bases between the two germline ends. The CDR3 is 13 amino acids.

This clonotype has at least ten counts. The CDR3 loop reads CASSQEGQGSYNEQFF. In DNA form, the CDR3 reads TGCGCCAGCAGCCAAGAGGGTCAGGGCTCCTACAATGAGCAGTTCTTC. The rearrangement links TRBV4-1 to TRBJ2-1; tentatively, D is TRBD1 (5 bases). The CDR3 runs 16 residues. The germline gives CDR1 MGHRA, CDR2 YSYEKL. With 0 bases removed from V and 0 bases from J, the gap between germline ends came to 9 bases.

This clonotype showed up just a few times. This rearrangement joins TRBV7-3 to TRBJ2-3; TRBD2 aligns across 7 bases. V shed 3 bases, J shed 6 bases, and the junction held 9 bases outside the gene matches. The CDR3 has 15 amino acids. Germline V lookup: CDR1 SGHTA, CDR2 FQGTGA. The CDR3, as DNA: TGTGCCAGCAGCTTGTCAGAAGCGGGGCGGGATACGCAGTATTTT. Its protein product is CASSLSEAGRDTQYF.

This chain links TRBV20-1 with TRBJ2-1; 11 bases match TRBD1. J gave up 6 bases and V 2 bases, and 9 bases lay outside the gene matches. Germline lookup yields CDR1 DFQATT and CDR2 SNEGSKA (reference sequence). This CDR3 is 16 amino acids long. CDR3 in amino acids: CSARPYRDRGFNEQFF. The CDR3 DNA reads as TGCAGTGCTAGACCCTACCGGGACAGGGGGTTCAATGAGCAGTTCTTC.

The chain links TRBV5-1 to TRBJ2-5, with D possibly TRBD2 on 7 matching bases. This CDR3 contains 15 residues. The germline V and J ends were trimmed by 3 bases and 11 bases, with 23 bases remaining between them. Germline V gives CDR1 SGHRS, CDR2 YFSETQ. CDR3: CASSSKWGGSYKQYF. CDR3 coding DNA: TGCGCCAGCAGCTCGAAGTGGGGGGGCTCCTACAAGCAGTACTTC.

In regard to this clonotype: Just one base apart from a much larger clone, this may be a read error. This sequence joins TRBV5-1 and TRBJ2-5, with D perhaps matching TRBD2 (6 bases). The J call is in doubt because the DNA end fits TRBJ2-7 better. The CDR3 extends over 16 amino acids. In germline, CDR1 is SGHRS, CDR2 YFSETQ. CDR3 protein: CASSLGTSQDTYEQYF. CDR3 sequence (DNA): TGCGCCAGCAGCTTGGGTACTAGCCAAGACACCTACGAGCAGTACTTC.

The table lists this clonotype with a few counts. The chain links TRBV7-9 to TRBJ2-1; D remains unclear. Germline assignment: CDR1 SEHNR and CDR2 FQNEAQ (reference sequence). V lost 5 bases and J 11 bases, leaving 13 bases between the germline ends. This CDR3 is 12 amino acids long. The CDR3 region is CASSPESSQQFF. As DNA, the CDR3 is TGTGCCAGCAGCCCTGAGTCGTCCCAGCAGTTCTTC.

Concerning this clonotype: The junction departs from germline at one end; a sequencing error may be responsible. This CDR3 is CAGSQRTSGSDEQFF. The DNA of the CDR3 is TGTGCCGGCAGCCAACGGACTAGCGGGAGCGATGAGCAGTTCTTC. The chain uses TRBV3-1 and TRBJ2-1; 13 bases match TRBD2. Germline assignment: CDR1 LGHDT and CDR2 YNNKEL (reference sequence). The CDR3 contains 15 residues.

The sample holds a few counts of this clonotype. The rearrangement links TRBV5-1 to TRBJ2-6; D is possibly TRBD2 (5 bases). The CDR3 runs 16 residues. V lost 6 bases to trimming and J lost 3 bases, with 16 bases between them. CDR1 SGHRS and CDR2 YFSETQ come from the germline V gene. CDR3 bases: TGCGCCAGCATGGCGGGCGGTTCGAGTGGGGCCAACGTCCTGACTTTC. It codes for CASMAGGSSGANVLTF.

The chain recombines TRBV5-1 with TRBJ1-5, with 9 bases fitting TRBD1. This CDR3 region has 15 residues. After removal of 4 bases from V and 3 bases from J, the junction contained 5 bases not matched to a gene. Per the germline V gene, CDR1 is SGHRS and CDR2 is YFSETQ. CDR3 sequence: CASSPDRGPNQPQHF. The CDR3 DNA follows: TGCGCCAGCAGCCCGGACAGGGGCCCCAATCAGCCCCAGCATTTT.

The chain links TRBV7-6 to TRBJ2-7; 14 bases align to TRBD2. Germline loops: CDR1 SGHVS, CDR2 FNYEAQ. V lost 3 bases to trimming and J lost 5 bases; unmatched junction nucleotides: 6. The CDR3 totals 16 residues. The CDR3: CASSLRPGLAGDEQYF. The CDR3 coding sequence is TGTGCCAGCAGCTTGCGACCGGGACTAGCGGGAGACGAGCAGTACTTC. Variable domain in full (rest from reference TRBV7-6 and TRBJ2-7): GAGVSQSPRYKVTKRGQDVALRCDPISGHVSLYWYRQALGQGPEFLTYFNYEAQQDKSGLPNDRFSAERPEGSISTLTIQRTEQRDSAMYRCASSLRPGLAGDEQYFGPGTRLTVT.

This clonotype showed up many times. The rearrangement links TRBV20-1 to TRBJ2-7; 11 bases are shared with TRBD1. CDR1 DFQATT and CDR2 SNEGSKA come from the germline V gene (reference sequence). The junction had 5 bases not matched to a gene; V was cut back by 5 bases and J by 5 bases. The CDR3 sequence is 13 residues long. CDR3 residues: CSAPGQGADEQYF. CDR3 DNA: TGCAGTGCTCCAGGACAGGGGGCCGACGAGCAGTACTTC.